This T cell receptor beta chain was recorded in a study of early stage breast cancer tumors. The ends were cut back, 8 bases at V and 4 bases at J, with 17 bases in the middle. This CDR3 spans 14 amino acids. Germline CDR1 reads PRHDT; CDR2 reads FYEKMQ (reference sequence). Sequencing used immunoSEQ multiplex PCR; TCRdb keeps in-frame clones, though not all of them. The table shows roughly 56,000 clones, with about 80% occurring only once. The receptor was isolated from a person aged 30 to 39 with breast cancer. The genes are TRBV13 and TRBJ2-5; D not certain. Material: blood. The CDR3 DNA reads as TGTGCCAGCTCCCCCGAAACGGTGGGAGAGACCCAGTACTTC. This encodes CASSPETVGETQYF.